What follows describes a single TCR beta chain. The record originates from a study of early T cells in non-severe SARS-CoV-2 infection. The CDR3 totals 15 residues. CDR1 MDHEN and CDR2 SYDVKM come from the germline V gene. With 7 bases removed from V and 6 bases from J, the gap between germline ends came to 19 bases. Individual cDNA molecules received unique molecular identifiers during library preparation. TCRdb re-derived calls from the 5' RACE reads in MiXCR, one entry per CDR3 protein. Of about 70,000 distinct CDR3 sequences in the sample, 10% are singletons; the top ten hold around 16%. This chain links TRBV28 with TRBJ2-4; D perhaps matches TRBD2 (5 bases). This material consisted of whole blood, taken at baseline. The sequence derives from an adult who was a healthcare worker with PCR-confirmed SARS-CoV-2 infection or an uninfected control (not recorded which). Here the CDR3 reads CASTVGVTGGNIQYF. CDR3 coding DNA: TGTGCCAGCACGGTGGGAGTGACTGGAGGAAACATTCAGTACTTC.